This TCR beta chain was profiled in a study of T cell responses to AZD1222 COVID-19 vaccine. Background on the study: Pooling covered second doses at about 4 or about 12 weeks.

Regarding the study as a whole: Per reports, nearly half of all spike-specific TCRs target regions that are unmutated in variants. Repertoire sampling was restricted to post-peak T cell response timepoints.

Repertoires were generated with immunoSEQ multiplex PCR, while TCRdb's copy carries only in-frame clones and drops some. The profile covers 150,000 to 200,000 clones, with approximately 90% appearing a single time and around 4.4% taken by the ten largest. With regard to this clone: The antigen is undetermined.

In germline, CDR1 is LNHNV, CDR2 YYDKDF (reference sequence). The CDR3 loop spans 17 amino acids. J lost 8 bases, V lost 0 bases, and 12 bases had no gene match. This receptor was obtained from an adult in good health. The input for sequencing was peripheral blood, taken on day 0 of AZD1222 vaccination. The J gene is TRBJ2-1, the V gene TRBV15; TRBD2 aligns across 8 bases. The CDR3 DNA is TGTGCCACCAGCAGAGATTGGGCCGGGAGGGCCGGTGATGAGCAGTTCTTC. This encodes CATSRDWAGRAGDEQFF.